This T cell receptor beta chain was observed in a study of blood T cell repertoires in COVID-19. The V gene end was trimmed by 7 bases and the J gene end by 7 bases; junction bases not matched to a gene: 14. CDR3 size: 16 residues. Germline assignment: CDR1 LNHDA and CDR2 SQIVND (reference sequence). Recovery among Cohort 3 donors was established by two negative PCRs, clearance, or symptom resolution. In the original analysis: The authors estimated nucleated cell counts from reference gene primer amplification. This table comes from immunoSEQ multiplex PCR, and its TCRdb copy is limited to in-frame clones, with some not included. That table furnishes V, J and clone size, whereas the DNA furnished D and trimming. The table has over 250,000 clones, around 87% seen once.

This TCR was recovered from a woman younger than 35 who had recovered from COVID-19. Sequencing input: PBMCs or T cells enriched from blood (not recorded which). The chain couples TRBV19 to TRBJ1-5; 9 bases agree with TRBD1. CDR3: CASKRKGQGVSQPQHF. The CDR3 DNA sequence: TGTGCCAGTAAAAGGAAGGGACAGGGCGTCAGCCAGCCCCAGCATTTT.